The next 5 T cell receptor beta chains were all read from a single sample in a study of low-dose radiotherapy and immunotherapy resistance in tumors. TRAV- and TRBV-specific primers primed first-strand cDNA, covering alpha and beta chains. Amplification, which lasted 15 to 20 PCR cycles, used a constant-region primer and V-primer adapter to amplify TCRs. One entry per CDR3 protein, called by TCRdb with MiXCR from the reads. Of 13,000 or so distinct CDR3 sequences in the sample, 76% were seen once. The receptors come from a human donor with advanced metastatic prostate, ovarian, gallbladder or colorectal cancer (not recorded which). This table probably holds off-target reads from a library built for another chain.

In this sample, this clonotype turned up once. The V and J genes are TRBV20-1 and TRBJ2-5; perhaps TRBD1 as D (6 bases). The CDR3 extends over 14 amino acids. The germline V gene has CDR1 DFQATT and CDR2 SNEGSKA (reference sequence). With 3 bases removed from V and 5 bases from J, the gap between germline ends came to 16 bases. The CDR3 DNA reads TGCAGTGCTAGGTGGCAGGGGATAAGCGAGACCCAGTACTTC. Translation gives CSARWQGISETQYF.

This clonotype was observed once. The chain is built from TRBV5-1 and TRBJ2-1, with TRBD1 matching 9 bases. The V segment lost 9 bases and the J segment 9 bases; nucleotides outside the gene matches: 13. Germline V gene data show CDR1 as SGHRS and CDR2 as YFSETQ. The CDR3 is 14 residues long. For the CDR3, the DNA is TGCGCCACATCTTCCGGGACAGGGTTCATTGAGCAGTTCTTC. It encodes CATSSGTGFIEQFF.

V usage is TRBV28 and J usage is TRBJ2-1; the D is unclear. V lost 5 bases and J lost 5, with 13 bases in between. This CDR3 contains 14 residues. Germline lookup yields CDR1 MDHEN and CDR2 SYDVKM. The CDR3 spells CASSPWWADNEQFF. For the CDR3, the DNA is TGTGCCAGCAGTCCTTGGTGGGCAGACAATGAGCAGTTCTTC.

CDR3: CSAPPGQGGMGRRETQYF. In DNA form, the CDR3 reads TGCAGTGCTCCACCGGGGCAGGGGGGCATGGGGCGCCGGGAGACCCAGTACTTC. V and J are TRBV20-1 and TRBJ2-5; D is perhaps TRBD1 (7 bases). From germline, CDR1 is DFQATT and CDR2 SNEGSKA (reference sequence). V was clipped by 5 bases and J by 5 bases, with 30 bases between them. The CDR3 extends over 18 amino acids.

The chain uses TRBV11-2 and TRBJ2-1, with 9 bases aligning to TRBD2. The CDR3 consists of 17 residues. Trimming took 4 bases from V and 3 from J; bases not matched to a gene: 10. Looked up from germline, CDR1 is SGHAT and CDR2 is FQNNGV. CDR3 in DNA: TGTGCCAGCAGCTCAAGTCGGACTAGCGAATTCTACAATGAGCAGTTCTTC. Protein sequence: CASSSSRTSEFYNEQFF.